Each of the 20 T cell receptor beta chains below was sequenced from the same sample in a study of blood T cell repertoires in COVID-19. Assay: immunoSEQ multiplex PCR; the TCRdb copy retains only in-frame clones and omits some. This sample has tens of thousands of clones, with 82% found just once. The specimen sequenced was peripheral blood. These receptors were collected from a human donor in a cohort sampled during active COVID-19.

A few counts support this clone. The chain uses TRBV9 and TRBJ2-1, with D possibly TRBD2 on 5 matching bases. The CDR3 spans 14 residues. Germline-derived CDR1 and CDR2 are SGDLS and YYNGEE. The V end lost 0 bases, the J end lost 4 bases, and 8 bases lay between the germline ends. The CDR3 nucleotides read TGTGCCAGCAGCGTAGATACTAGATACAATGAGCAGTTCTTC. It specifies CASSVDTRYNEQFF.

The chain is built from TRBV19 and TRBJ2-1, with D unclear. Trimming pared 7 bases from V and 8 bases from J, leaving 21 bases between. This CDR3 has 15 amino acids. In germline, CDR1 is LNHDA, CDR2 SQIVND (reference sequence). CDR3 coding DNA: TGTGCCAGTATACTGGAGTCCCGCCTATGCGATGAGCAGTTCTTC. This encodes CASILESRLCDEQFF.

This sequence joins TRBV6-6 and TRBJ2-7; D perhaps matches TRBD2 (6 bases). Germline-derived CDR1 and CDR2 are MNHNY and SVGAGI (reference sequence). Deletions cut 5 bases from V and 6 bases from J, with 11 bases between. This CDR3 has 12 residues. The CDR3 sequence is CASSASGSEQYF. The CDR3 nucleotides are TGTGCCAGCAGTGCCTCCGGGAGCGAGCAGTACTTC.

The J gene is TRBJ2-1, the V gene TRBV19, with D maybe TRBD2 (7 bases). The CDR3 has 15 amino acids. The V gene lost 7 bases and the J gene lost 4 bases, with 17 bases spanning the gap. Germline V CDR1 and CDR2: LNHDA, SQIVND (reference sequence). The CDR3 sequence is CASNDGGAGYNEQFF. In DNA, the CDR3 is TGTGCCAGTAACGATGGGGGGGCTGGTTACAATGAGCAGTTCTTC.

J is TRBJ2-3 and V is TRBV5-1, with D perhaps TRBD2 (5 bases). Germline V CDR1 and CDR2: SGHRS, YFSETQ. V was cut by 0 bases and J by 1 base, with 12 bases left in between. The CDR3 covers 16 residues. The CDR3, as DNA: TGCGCCAGCAGCTTGGAGGGCCGGGGAGGCACAGATACGCAGTATTTT. Encoded protein: CASSLEGRGGTDTQYF.

A note on this clone: A read error may produce the germline difference seen at one junction end. J is TRBJ1-2 and V is TRBV7-9; D remains unclear. Per germline, CDR1 SEHNR and CDR2 FQNEAQ (reference sequence). The CDR3 is 10 residues long. CDR3 coding DNA: TGTGCCAGCAGCTACCCGGAGCCGGCCTTC. Residues: CASSYPEPAF.

The chain combines TRBV24-1 with TRBJ1-6; D is perhaps TRBD1 (5 bases). The CDR3 length is 16 residues. The V end lost 4 bases, the J end lost 7 bases, and 16 bases lay between the germline ends. The germline CDR1 and CDR2 sequences are KGHDR and SFDVKD. This CDR3 is CATSDPRDRQNSPLHF. The CDR3 nucleotides read TGTGCCACCAGTGACCCTCGAGACAGACAAAATTCACCCCTCCACTTT.

This clone was seen only a few times. The CDR3 DNA sequence: TGCGCCAGCAGCTTGGCATCCGGCTACGAGCAGTACTTC. Protein product: CASSLASGYEQYF. This chain links TRBV5-1 with TRBJ2-7, with D hard to call. CDR3 length: 13 residues. In germline, CDR1 is SGHRS, CDR2 YFSETQ. The germline V and J ends were trimmed by 0 bases and 3 bases, with 7 bases remaining between them.

This chain links TRBV11-2 with TRBJ1-6, with no clear D. V was cut by 1 base and J by 4 bases, with 8 bases left in between. The CDR3 runs to 15 residues. Germline V gene data show CDR1 as SGHAT and CDR2 as FQNNGV. DNA of the CDR3: TGTGCCAGCAGCTTAGCAGTCTGGTATAATTCACCCCTCCACTTT. Protein sequence: CASSLAVWYNSPLHF. The whole variable domain, remainder taken from reference TRBV11-2 and TRBJ1-6, is EAGVAQSPRYKIIEKRQSVAFWCNPISGHATLYWYQQILGQGPKLLIQFQNNGVVDDSQLPKDRFSAERLKGVDSTLKIQPAKLEDSAVYLCASSLAVWYNSPLHFGNGTRLTVT.

The chain employs TRBV19 and TRBJ1-2, with a possible D match to TRBD1 (6 bases). Germline CDR1 reads LNHDA; CDR2 reads SQIVND (reference sequence). V dropped 8 bases and J dropped 4 bases, with 17 bases sitting between them. The CDR3 consists of 14 residues. CDR3 coding DNA: TGTGCCAGTGGAATCCGGACAGAGCCCTATGGCTACACCTTC. Amino acid sequence: CASGIRTEPYGYTF.

The chain employs TRBV5-4 and TRBJ2-7; unclear D gene. CDR1 is SGHNT, CDR2 YYREEE, per germline (reference sequence). The CDR3 contains 13 residues. The V end was cut by 4 bases, the J end by 1 base, with 9 bases between. CDR3 sequence (DNA): TGTGCCAGCAGCAAATCGGGTTCCTACGAGCAGTACTTC. Amino acid sequence: CASSKSGSYEQYF.

This clone was observed a handful of times. The chain combines TRBV10-3 with TRBJ1-1; tentatively, D is TRBD1 (6 bases). The CDR3 extends over 13 amino acids. Germline CDR1 and CDR2: ENHRY and SYGVKD. Trimming removed 6 bases from V and 5 bases from J, with 13 bases in between. As DNA, the CDR3 is TGTGCCATCAGGCTACAGGGAAATACTGAAGCTTTCTTT. Its translation is CAIRLQGNTEAFF.

The chain links TRBV3-1 (or the pseudogene TRBV3-2) to TRBJ2-3; TRBD2 matches at 8 bases. The CDR3 spans 17 residues. J was trimmed by 2 bases and V by 4 bases; bases with no gene match: 11. Germline lookup yields CDR1 LGHDT and CDR2 YNNKEL (reference sequence). CDR3 bases: TGTGCCAGCAGCCCCCCCTCGATCGGGGGGGACACAGATACGCAGTATTTT. Its translation is CASSPPSIGGDTDTQYF.

The chain employs TRBV18 and TRBJ2-3; 8 bases are shared with TRBD2. The trim removed 2 bases at V and 2 bases at J, leaving 6 bases unmatched. The CDR3 length is 16 residues. CDR1 and CDR2 (germline): KGHSH, LQKENI. As DNA, the CDR3 is TGTGCCAGCTCACCAGGGGGTAGCGGGGTCACAGATACGCAGTATTTT. Translating gives CASSPGGSGVTDTQYF.

This clone has at least ten counts. This chain uses TRBV7-8 with TRBJ2-7, with a possible D match to TRBD1 (5 bases). Trimming shortened V by 3 bases and J by 5 bases, and 8 bases separated the two germline ends. The CDR3 runs 12 residues. Germline CDR1 reads SGHVS; CDR2 reads FQNEAQ. This CDR3 reads CASSFPTDEQYF. CDR3 bases: TGTGCCAGCAGCTTTCCGACAGACGAGCAGTACTTC.

This clone was found a few times. The gene calls are TRBV4-1 and TRBJ1-6; a possible D gene is TRBD1 (5 bases). The V gene's germline CDR1 is MGHRA and CDR2 YSYEKL. This CDR3 is built from 16 residues. V lost 6 bases and J lost 0, with 12 bases in between. Written as DNA, the CDR3 is TGCGCCAGCAGGATAGGGGCGGCCTCCTATAATTCACCCCTCCACTTT. This translates into CASRIGAASYNSPLHF.

J is TRBJ1-2 and V is TRBV6-4, with a tentative D call TRBD1 (6 bases). V was clipped by 6 bases and J by 8 bases, with 19 bases between them. The CDR3 runs 14 residues. Germline values: CDR1 MRHNA, CDR2 SNTAGT. The CDR3 loop reads CASSWGETGRGYTF. The CDR3, as DNA: TGTGCCAGCAGCTGGGGAGAGACAGGTCGGGGCTACACCTTC.

J is TRBJ1-5 and V is TRBV19, with a tentative D call TRBD1 (5 bases). This CDR3 contains 15 residues. V gave up 7 bases and J gave up 2 bases, with 15 bases separating them. Per germline, CDR1 LNHDA and CDR2 SQIVND (reference sequence). Written as DNA, the CDR3 is TGTGCCAGTATGGGCAGGGAGGCAGGCAATCAGCCCCAGCATTTT. Its protein product is CASMGREAGNQPQHF.

The gene calls are TRBV2 and TRBJ2-5, with TRBD1 matching 7 bases. V lost 7 bases and J lost 5; bases outside the gene matches: 16. The CDR3 runs to 16 residues. Germline CDR1 is SNHLY and CDR2 is FYNNEI. The CDR3 reads CASTPNGDSFWETQYF. The CDR3 DNA reads TGTGCCAGCACCCCTAACGGGGACAGCTTCTGGGAGACCCAGTACTTC.

A single count supports this clone. The gene calls are TRBV19 and TRBJ1-2; 8 nucleotides line up with TRBD1. The CDR3 loop spans 15 amino acids. V dropped 3 bases and J dropped 8; count of bases not matched to a gene: 11. Germline loops: CDR1 LNHDA, CDR2 SQIVND (reference sequence). CDR3 region: CASSMRQGAPGGYTF. As DNA, the CDR3 is TGTGCCAGTAGTATGCGTCAGGGGGCTCCCGGGGGCTACACCTTC.